This T cell receptor beta chain was found in a study of identical twins. Germline V lookup: CDR1 SQVTM, CDR2 ANQGSEA. With 6 bases removed from V and 2 bases from J, the gap between germline ends came to 11 bases. CDR3 size: 14 residues. Study-wide points: Conclusions relied on cross-sectional statistical analysis, not following the same donors.

Unique molecular identifiers were present on the cDNA, which also gained a universal primer site by template switching. TCRdb re-called the 5' RACE reads through MiXCR, storing one row per CDR3 protein. The table shows some 790,000 distinct CDR3 sequences, with roughly 20% occurring only once. This clonotype was picked up one time. Its antigen is not identified. These data also featured in a second study, about T cells expressing NK-cell markers. That paper states: Sorting was limited to alpha-beta TCR-expressing T cells with an anti-gamma-delta TCR antibody in several experiments. NKG2C+ dominant clonotype frequencies in six donors were roughly 1.0-7.5% of CD8+ T cells.

This TCR derives from a woman in her late teens or twenties in good health. Specimen: PBMCs. The genes are TRBV29-1 and TRBJ2-6; D gene uncertain. The CDR3, as DNA: TGCAGCGTAGAGCGACTGGCTGGGGCCAACGTCCTGACTTTC. Protein: CSVERLAGANVLTF. The whole variable domain, remainder taken from reference TRBV29-1 and TRBJ2-6, is SAVISQKPSRDICQRGTSLTIQCQVDSQVTMMFWYRQQPGQSLTLIATANQGSEATYESGFVIDKFPISRPNLTFSTLTVSNMSPEDSSIYLCSVERLAGANVLTFGAGSRLTVL.